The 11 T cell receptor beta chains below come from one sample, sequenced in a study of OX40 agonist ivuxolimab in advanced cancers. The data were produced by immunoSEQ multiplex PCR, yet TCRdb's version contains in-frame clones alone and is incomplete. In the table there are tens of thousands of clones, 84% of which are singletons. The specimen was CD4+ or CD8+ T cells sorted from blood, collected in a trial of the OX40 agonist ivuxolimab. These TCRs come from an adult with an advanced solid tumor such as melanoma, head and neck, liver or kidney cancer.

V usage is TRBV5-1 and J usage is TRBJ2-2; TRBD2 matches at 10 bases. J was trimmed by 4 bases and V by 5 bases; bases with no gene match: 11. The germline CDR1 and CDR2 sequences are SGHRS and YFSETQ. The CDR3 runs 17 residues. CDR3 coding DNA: TGCGCCAGCAGTCAAGCCCTAGCGGGAGCGGGCACCGGGGAGCTGTTTTTT. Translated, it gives CASSQALAGAGTGELFF. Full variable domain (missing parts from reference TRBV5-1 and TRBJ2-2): KAGVTQTPRYLIKTRGQQVTLSCSPISGHRSVSWYQQTPGQGLQFLFEYFSETQRNKGNFPGRFSGRQFSNSRSEMNVSTLELGDSALYLCASSQALAGAGTGELFFGEGSRLTVL.

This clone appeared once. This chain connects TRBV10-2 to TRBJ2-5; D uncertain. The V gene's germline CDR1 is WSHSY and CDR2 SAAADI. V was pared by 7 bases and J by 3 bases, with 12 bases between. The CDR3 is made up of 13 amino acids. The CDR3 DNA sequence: TGCGCCAGCAAGTGGGCAGGCGAAGAGACCCAGTACTTC. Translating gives CASKWAGEETQYF.

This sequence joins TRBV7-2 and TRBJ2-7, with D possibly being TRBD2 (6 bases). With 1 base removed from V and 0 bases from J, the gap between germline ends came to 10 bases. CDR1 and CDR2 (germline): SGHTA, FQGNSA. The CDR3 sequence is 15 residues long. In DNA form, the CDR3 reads TGTGCCAGCAGCTTAGAGGCAGCGGGCTCCTACGAGCAGTACTTC. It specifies CASSLEAAGSYEQYF. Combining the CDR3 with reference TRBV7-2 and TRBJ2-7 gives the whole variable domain GAGVSQSPSNKVTEKGKDVELRCDPISGHTALYWYRQSLGQGLEFLIYFQGNSAPDKSGLPSDRFSAERTGGSVSTLTIQRTQQEDSAVYLCASSLEAAGSYEQYFGPGTRLTVT.

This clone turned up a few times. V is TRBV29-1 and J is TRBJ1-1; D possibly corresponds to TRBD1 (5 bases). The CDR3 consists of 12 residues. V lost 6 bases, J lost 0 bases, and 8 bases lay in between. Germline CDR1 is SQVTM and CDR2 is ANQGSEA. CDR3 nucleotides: TGCAGCGTGGCAGGGTTGAACACTGAAGCTTTCTTT. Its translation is CSVAGLNTEAFF.

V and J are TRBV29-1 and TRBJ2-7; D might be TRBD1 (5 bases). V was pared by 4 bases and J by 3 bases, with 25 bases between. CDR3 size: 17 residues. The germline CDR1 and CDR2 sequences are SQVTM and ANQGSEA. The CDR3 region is CSVGDDRGPLPVYEQYF. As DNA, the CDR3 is TGCAGCGTTGGCGACGACAGAGGCCCCCTACCCGTCTACGAGCAGTACTTC.

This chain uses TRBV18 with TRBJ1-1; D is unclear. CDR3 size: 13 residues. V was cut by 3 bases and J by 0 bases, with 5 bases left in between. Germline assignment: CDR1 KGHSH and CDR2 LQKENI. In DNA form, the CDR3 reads TGTGCCAGCTCACCCTCGGTGAACACTGAAGCTTTCTTT. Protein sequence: CASSPSVNTEAFF.

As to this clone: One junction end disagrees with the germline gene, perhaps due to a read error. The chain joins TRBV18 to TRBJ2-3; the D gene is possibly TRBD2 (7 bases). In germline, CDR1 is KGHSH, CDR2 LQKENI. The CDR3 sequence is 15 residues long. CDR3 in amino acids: CASSPYATTERGALF. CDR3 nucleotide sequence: TGTGCCAGCTCACCTTATGCTACTACGGAACGGGGGGCCCTTTTT. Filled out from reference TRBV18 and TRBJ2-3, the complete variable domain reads NAGVMQNPRHLVRRRGQEARLRCSPMKGHSHVYWYRQLPEEGLKFMVYLQKENIIDESGMPKERFSAEFPKEGPSILRIQQVVRGDSAAYFCASSPYATTERGALFGPGTRLTVL.

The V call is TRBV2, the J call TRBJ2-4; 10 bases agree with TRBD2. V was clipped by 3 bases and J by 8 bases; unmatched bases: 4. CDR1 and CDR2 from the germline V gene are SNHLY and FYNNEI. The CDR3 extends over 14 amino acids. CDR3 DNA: TGTGCCAGCAGTGATCCTAGCGGGAGCGACATTCAGTACTTC. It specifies CASSDPSGSDIQYF.

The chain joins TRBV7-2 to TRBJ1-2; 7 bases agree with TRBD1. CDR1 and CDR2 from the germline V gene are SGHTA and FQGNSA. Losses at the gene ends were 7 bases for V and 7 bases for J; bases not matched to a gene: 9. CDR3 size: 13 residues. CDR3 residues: CASNRQGEGGYTF. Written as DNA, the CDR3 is TGTGCCAGCAACCGACAGGGCGAGGGTGGCTACACCTTC.

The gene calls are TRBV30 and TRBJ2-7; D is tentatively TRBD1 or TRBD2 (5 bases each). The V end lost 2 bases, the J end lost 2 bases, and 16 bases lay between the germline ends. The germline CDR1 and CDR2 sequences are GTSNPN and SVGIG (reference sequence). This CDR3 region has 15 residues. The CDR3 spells CAWSFTGAAAYEQYF. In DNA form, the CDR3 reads TGTGCCTGGAGTTTTACCGGGGCCGCGGCCTACGAGCAGTACTTC.

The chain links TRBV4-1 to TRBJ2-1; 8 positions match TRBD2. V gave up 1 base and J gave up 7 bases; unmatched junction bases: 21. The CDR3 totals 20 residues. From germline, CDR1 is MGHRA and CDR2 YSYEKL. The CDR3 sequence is CASSQVQGFVSGLVRNEQFF. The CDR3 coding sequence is TGCGCCAGCAGCCAAGTTCAGGGGTTCGTGTCGGGACTAGTTAGGAATGAGCAGTTCTTC.